A selection of T cell receptor beta chains follows, all from one sample in a study of blood T cell repertoires in COVID-19. The assay was immunoSEQ multiplex PCR, and TCRdb's table has in-frame clones only and misses some. The sample consists of about 120,000 clones, 82% of them appearing once. Material for sequencing was peripheral blood. The receptors derive from a woman between 70 and 85 years old with acute or convalescent COVID-19. Each CDR3 is given with its conserved first and last residue. The order of the fields is V gene, D gene, J gene, clone size, CDR3 DNA, CDR3 protein. The D gene is left open where the match is weak. The size field is filled for only some rows; it gives once, few, many or a size class.

TRBV19,TRBD2,TRBJ2-6,.,TGTGCCAGTGTGGACGGGGGGATCTCTGGGGCCAACGTCCTGACTTTC,CASVDGGISGANVLTF
TRBV2,TRBD1,TRBJ2-5,.,TGTGCCAGCAGTGGGGGGACAGGGGGCCGGGGGACCCAGTACTTC,CASSGGTGGRGTQYF
TRBV30,TRBD1,TRBJ1-4,once,TGTGCCGGGGACAGGGGGTTGGATAATGAAAAACTGTTTTTT,CAGDRGLDNEKLFF
TRBV11-2,TRBD1,TRBJ2-7,.,TGTGCCAGCAGCTTTGGGACAGCCTACGAGCAGTACTTC,CASSFGTAYEQYF
TRBV2,TRBD1,TRBJ1-2,.,TGTGCCAGCAGTGAAGACAGGGGGCAAACGTCTTTC,CASSEDRGQTSF
TRBV10-3,.,TRBJ2-7,.,TGTGCCATCAGTGGAAAGGACAGTACCTACGAGCAGTACTTC,CAISGKDSTYEQYF
TRBV5-1,.,TRBJ1-2,.,TGCGCCAGCAGCCAATCACGCGGGAACTATGGCTACACCTTC,CASSQSRGNYGYTF
TRBV20-1,TRBD1,TRBJ1-5,.,TGCAGTGCTAGTCCCCAACAGGGGTATAGCAATCAGCCCCAGCATTTT,CSASPQQGYSNQPQHF
TRBV25-1,.,TRBJ2-3,.,TGTGCCAGCAGTGGGGACCTAGGCACGGGAGCAGATACGCAGTATTTT,CASSGDLGTGADTQYF
TRBV5-1,.,TRBJ1-5,.,TGCGCCAGCAGCTTGGCCCCGGGGCGGGAGCAGCCCCAGCATTTT,CASSLAPGREQPQHF
TRBV3-1/TRBV3-2,.,TRBJ2-3,.,TGTGCCAGCAGCGAGAGACTAGATACGCAGTATTTT,CASSERLDTQYF
TRBV6-5,.,TRBJ1-1,.,TGTGCCAGCAGCTCCCCTCAAGGGGTCACTGAAGCTTTCTTT,CASSSPQGVTEAFF
TRBV5-5,.,TRBJ2-5,.,TGTGCCAGCAGCTTAGATCTCTTCAGGTGGGGAGGAAGATCTGGGACCCAGTACTTC,CASSLDLFRWGGRSGTQYF
TRBV18,TRBD1,TRBJ2-7,few,TGTGCCAGCTCCCGCTTTCAGACAGGGGGCTCCTACGAGCAGTACTTC,CASSRFQTGGSYEQYF
TRBV7-2,TRBD1,TRBJ2-5,.,TGTGCCAGCAGCTTAGGGGAGACAGGGAAGGGAGAGACCCAGTACTTC,CASSLGETGKGETQYF
TRBV19,TRBD1,TRBJ2-7,once,TGTGCCAGTAGTATAGATGGCACAGGGGGAGGCGAGCAGTACTTC,CASSIDGTGGGEQYF
TRBV5-4,TRBD2,TRBJ2-7,.,TGTGCCAGCAGCTTGGGTACTAGCGGAACCTACGAGCAGTACTTC,CASSLGTSGTYEQYF
TRBV4-2,TRBD1,TRBJ1-2,.,TGTGCCAGCAGCCAAGACGGGACAGGGGGTTTCGATGGCTACACCTTC,CASSQDGTGGFDGYTF
TRBV15,.,TRBJ2-1,.,TGTGCCACCAGCAGAGGGGACTTCGAGAATGAGCAGTTCTTC,CATSRGDFENEQFF
TRBV5-1,.,TRBJ2-7,.,TGCGCCAGCAGCTCCGCAGATCGGGGGGAGCAGTACTTC,CASSSADRGEQYF
TRBV4-2,.,TRBJ2-2,.,TGTGCCAGCAGCCAAGAACAGGGCACCGGGGAGCTGTTTTTT,CASSQEQGTGELFF
TRBV5-8,.,TRBJ1-6,.,TGTGCCAGCAGCTTGAGGAGCTCCTATAATTCACCCCTCCACTTT,CASSLRSSYNSPLHF
TRBV6-5,.,TRBJ1-3,once,TGTGCCAGCAGTTATGGCAGCGCCTTCTCTGGAAACACCATATATTTT,CASSYGSAFSGNTIYF
TRBV7-2,.,TRBJ1-1,.,TGTGCCAGTTTACGGGGGGGTCCCGCTCTCAACACTGAAGCTTTCTTT,CASLRGGPALNTEAFF
TRBV7-2,.,TRBJ1-5,.,TGTGCCAGCAGCTTAGGTCGGGGTCGGACTAGCAATCAGCCCCAGCATTTT,CASSLGRGRTSNQPQHF
TRBV7-6,.,TRBJ2-3,.,TGTGCCAGCAGCTTAGTTGCGGGGTCCACAGATACGCAGTATTTT,CASSLVAGSTDTQYF
TRBV5-1,TRBD1,TRBJ1-4,.,TGCGCCAGCAGCCTTAATACAGGGGGCGTCGAAAAACTGTTTTTT,CASSLNTGGVEKLFF
TRBV3-1/TRBV3-2,TRBD1,TRBJ1-4,.,TGTGCCAGCAGCGGGACAGGGAAGGAAAAACTGTTTTTT,CASSGTGKEKLFF
TRBV10-1,TRBD2,TRBJ2-7,.,TGCGCCAGCAGTCGGGCCCCGGGACTAGCAGTGTACGAGCAGTACTTC,CASSRAPGLAVYEQYF
TRBV6-2/TRBV6-3,TRBD2,TRBJ2-7,.,TGTGCCAGCAGTTCACCCGCGGGGGGTACCTACGAGCAGTACTTC,CASSSPAGGTYEQYF
TRBV18,.,TRBJ1-2,once,TGTGCCAGCTCACCGAAGAACAGTGACTATGGCTACACCTTC,CASSPKNSDYGYTF
TRBV27,.,TRBJ2-1,.,TGTGCCAGCAGTCTCCAGACAGGTGAGCAGTTCTTC,CASSLQTGEQFF
TRBV27,.,TRBJ1-1,few,TGTGCCAGCACCACATTCCCTTTCACTGAAGCTTTCTTT,CASTTFPFTEAFF